Listed below are T cell receptor beta chains from one sample, sequenced in a study of blood T cell repertoires in COVID-19. Measured with immunoSEQ multiplex PCR; TCRdb has only the in-frame clones, and not every one. The data contain more than 60,000 clones, roughly four fifths of them seen just once; the ten biggest clones take up roughly 41%. The sequencing input was peripheral blood. Receptors were obtained from a human donor in a cohort sampled during active COVID-19. Both conserved end residues are part of each CDR3. D genes are given only for firm matches. Not every row has a clone size; where given, it reads once, few, many or a size class.

j_call: TRBJ1-4; d_call: NA; clone_size: NA; v_call: TRBV5-5; cdr3_nt: TGTGCCAGCAGCTTGCTTAGGGGTGTTGAAAAACTGTTTTTT; cdr3_aa: CASSLLRGVEKLFF
j_call: TRBJ2-1; d_call: TRBD2; clone_size: few; v_call: TRBV9; cdr3_nt: TGTGCCAGCAGCGTACTGGGGGGGAATTACAATGAGCAGTTCTTC; cdr3_aa: CASSVLGGNYNEQFF
j_call: TRBJ2-1; d_call: NA; clone_size: few; v_call: TRBV28; cdr3_nt: TGTGCCAGTTCTCAACTAGCAGGTGAGCAGTTCTTC; cdr3_aa: CASSQLAGEQFF
j_call: TRBJ1-4; d_call: NA; clone_size: NA; v_call: TRBV28; cdr3_nt: TGTGCCAGCAGTTTAGGGTTCGGCCCCAGGGAAAAACTGTTTTTT; cdr3_aa: CASSLGFGPREKLFF
j_call: TRBJ2-7; d_call: NA; clone_size: few; v_call: TRBV11-2; cdr3_nt: TGTGCCAGCAGCTTAGACAGCTCCTACGAGCAGTACTTC; cdr3_aa: CASSLDSSYEQYF
j_call: TRBJ2-1; d_call: NA; clone_size: NA; v_call: TRBV9; cdr3_nt: TGTGCCAGCAGCTCCGTAGGGGGGGGCCCTTTAGATGAGCAGTTCTTC; cdr3_aa: CASSSVGGGPLDEQFF
j_call: TRBJ1-3; d_call: NA; clone_size: NA; v_call: TRBV19; cdr3_nt: TGTGCCAGTAGTGTCGACAGATACTCTGGAAACACCATATATTTT; cdr3_aa: CASSVDRYSGNTIYF
j_call: TRBJ1-1; d_call: NA; clone_size: NA; v_call: TRBV4-3; cdr3_nt: TGCGCCAGCAGCCAAGAACAGGGCGCTGAAGCTTTCTTT; cdr3_aa: CASSQEQGAEAFF
j_call: TRBJ1-2; d_call: NA; clone_size: NA; v_call: TRBV27; cdr3_nt: TGTGCCAGCAGTTTTGGGCAGGGGTCCTATGGCTACACCTTC; cdr3_aa: CASSFGQGSYGYTF
j_call: TRBJ2-1; d_call: TRBD2; clone_size: NA; v_call: TRBV18; cdr3_nt: TGTGCCAGCTCACCAAGCTTTGCGGGGGGGGACAATGAGCAGTTCTTC; cdr3_aa: CASSPSFAGGDNEQFF
j_call: TRBJ2-2; d_call: NA; clone_size: NA; v_call: TRBV5-1; cdr3_nt: TGCGCCAGCAGCCTCCCCGCCGGGGAGCTGTTTTTT; cdr3_aa: CASSLPAGELFF
j_call: TRBJ2-2; d_call: NA; clone_size: NA; v_call: TRBV11-2; cdr3_nt: TGTGCCAGCAGCTTGGACAAGAACACCGGGGAGCTGTTTTTT; cdr3_aa: CASSLDKNTGELFF
j_call: TRBJ2-7; d_call: NA; clone_size: NA; v_call: TRBV20-1; cdr3_nt: TGCAGTGCTAGTTTCGGCAGGGGTCCCTCCTACGAGCAGTACTTC; cdr3_aa: CSASFGRGPSYEQYF
j_call: TRBJ1-1; d_call: NA; clone_size: NA; v_call: TRBV7-9; cdr3_nt: TGTGCCAGCAGCTTAATGGGAGGCTCGGGGTACACTGAAGCTTTCTTT; cdr3_aa: CASSLMGGSGYTEAFF